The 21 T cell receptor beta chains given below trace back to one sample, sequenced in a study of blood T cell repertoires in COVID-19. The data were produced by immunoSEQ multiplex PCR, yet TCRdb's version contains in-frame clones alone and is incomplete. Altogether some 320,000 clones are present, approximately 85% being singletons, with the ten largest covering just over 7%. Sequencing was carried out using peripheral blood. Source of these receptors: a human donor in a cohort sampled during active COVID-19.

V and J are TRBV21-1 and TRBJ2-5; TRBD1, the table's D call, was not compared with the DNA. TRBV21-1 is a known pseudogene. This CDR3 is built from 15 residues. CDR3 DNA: TGTGCCAGCAGCAAACGGACAGGGGGCCAAGAGACCCAGTACTTC. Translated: CASSKRTGGQETQYF.

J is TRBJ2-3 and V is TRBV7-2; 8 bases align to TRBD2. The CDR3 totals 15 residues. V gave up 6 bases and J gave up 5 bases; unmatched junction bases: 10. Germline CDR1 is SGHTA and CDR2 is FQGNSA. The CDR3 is CASSPYRGGVDTQYF. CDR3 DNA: TGTGCCAGCAGTCCATACCGGGGGGGCGTAGATACGCAGTATTTT.

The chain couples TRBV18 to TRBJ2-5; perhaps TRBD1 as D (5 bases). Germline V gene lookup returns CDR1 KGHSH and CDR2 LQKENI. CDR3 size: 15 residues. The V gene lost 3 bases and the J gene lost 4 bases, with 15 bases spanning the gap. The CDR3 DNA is TGTGCCAGCTCACCCTCGGACACTATCCCAGAGACCCAGTACTTC. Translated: CASSPSDTIPETQYF.

This CDR3 is CASSHLLHSGNTIYF. The CDR3 bases are TGTGCCAGCAGCCACCTACTACACTCTGGAAACACCATATATTTT. The chain employs TRBV3-1 (or the pseudogene TRBV3-2) and TRBJ1-3, with D uncertain. This CDR3 contains 15 residues. V shed 3 bases and J shed 0 bases, with 9 bases lying between them. Germline CDR1 and CDR2: LGHDT and YNNKEL (reference sequence).

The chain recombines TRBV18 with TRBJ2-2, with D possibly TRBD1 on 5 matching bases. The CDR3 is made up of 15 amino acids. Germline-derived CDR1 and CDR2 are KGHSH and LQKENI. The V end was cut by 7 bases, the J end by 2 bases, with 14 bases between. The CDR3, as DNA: TGTGCCAGCTTCACCAGACAGCCCAACACCGGGGAGCTGTTTTTT. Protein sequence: CASFTRQPNTGELFF.

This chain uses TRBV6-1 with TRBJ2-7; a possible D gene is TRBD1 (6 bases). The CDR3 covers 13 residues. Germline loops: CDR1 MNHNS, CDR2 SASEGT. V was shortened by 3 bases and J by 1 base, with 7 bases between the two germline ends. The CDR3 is CASSDRGSYEQYF. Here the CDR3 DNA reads TGTGCCAGCAGTGACAGGGGTTCCTACGAGCAGTACTTC.

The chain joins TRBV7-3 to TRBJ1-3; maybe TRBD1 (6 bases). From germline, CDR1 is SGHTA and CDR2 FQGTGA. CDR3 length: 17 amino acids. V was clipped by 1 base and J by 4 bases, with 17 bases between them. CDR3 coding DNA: TGTGCCAGCAGCTTAAATGGGCTTGGTGGGGGCGGAAACACCATATATTTT. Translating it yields CASSLNGLGGGGNTIYF.

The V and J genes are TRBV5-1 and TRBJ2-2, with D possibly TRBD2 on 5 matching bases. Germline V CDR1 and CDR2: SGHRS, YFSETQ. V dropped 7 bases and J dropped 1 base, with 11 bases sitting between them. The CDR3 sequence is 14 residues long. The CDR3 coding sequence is TGCGCCAGCGGAAATCGGGGGAACACCGGGGAGCTGTTTTTT. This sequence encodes CASGNRGNTGELFF.

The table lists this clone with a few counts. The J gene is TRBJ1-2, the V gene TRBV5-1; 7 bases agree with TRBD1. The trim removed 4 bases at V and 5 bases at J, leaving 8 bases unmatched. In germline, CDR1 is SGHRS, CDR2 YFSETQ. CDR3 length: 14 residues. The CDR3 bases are TGCGCCAGCAGCAGCGGCGACAGGGAATATGGCTACACCTTC. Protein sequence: CASSSGDREYGYTF.

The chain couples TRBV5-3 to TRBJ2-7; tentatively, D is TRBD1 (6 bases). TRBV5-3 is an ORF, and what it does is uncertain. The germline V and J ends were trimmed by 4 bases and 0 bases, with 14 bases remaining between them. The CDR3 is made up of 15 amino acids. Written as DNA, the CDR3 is TGTGCCAGAAGCATTACAGGGTTATCCTCCTACGAGCAGTACTTC. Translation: CARSITGLSSYEQYF.

The CDR3: CASSYNGGATLNEQFF. The DNA of the CDR3 is TGTGCCAGCAGTTACAACGGGGGGGCCACCCTTAATGAGCAGTTCTTC. The chain is built from TRBV6-5 and TRBJ2-1; 8 nucleotides match TRBD2. Germline values: CDR1 MNHEY, CDR2 SVGAGI. This CDR3 is 16 amino acids long. V gave up 2 bases and J gave up 7 bases; unmatched junction bases: 10.

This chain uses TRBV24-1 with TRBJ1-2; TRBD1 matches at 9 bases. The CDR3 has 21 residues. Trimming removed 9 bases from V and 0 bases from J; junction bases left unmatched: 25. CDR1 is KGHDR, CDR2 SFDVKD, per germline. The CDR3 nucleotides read TGTGCCACCTATTCGGTTGGGCAACAGGGGGCAGTAATAACCCCTAACTATGGCTACACCTTC. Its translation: CATYSVGQQGAVITPNYGYTF.

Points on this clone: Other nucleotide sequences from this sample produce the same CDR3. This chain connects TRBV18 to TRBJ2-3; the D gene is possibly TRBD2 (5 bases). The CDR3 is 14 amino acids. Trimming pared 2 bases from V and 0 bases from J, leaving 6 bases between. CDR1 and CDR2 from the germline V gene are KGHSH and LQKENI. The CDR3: CASSPTGSTDTQYF. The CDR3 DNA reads TGTGCCAGCTCACCAACGGGGAGCACAGATACGCAGTATTTT.

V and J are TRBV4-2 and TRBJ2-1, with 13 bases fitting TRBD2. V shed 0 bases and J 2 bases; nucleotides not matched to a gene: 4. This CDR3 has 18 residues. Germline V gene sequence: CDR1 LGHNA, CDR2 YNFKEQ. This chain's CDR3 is CASSQDKGLAGPYNEQFF. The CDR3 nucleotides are TGTGCCAGCAGCCAAGATAAGGGACTAGCGGGACCCTACAATGAGCAGTTCTTC.

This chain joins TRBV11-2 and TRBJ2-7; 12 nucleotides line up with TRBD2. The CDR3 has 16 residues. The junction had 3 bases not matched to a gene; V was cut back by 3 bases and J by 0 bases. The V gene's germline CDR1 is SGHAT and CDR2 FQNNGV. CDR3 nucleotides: TGTGCCAGCAGCTTGGAACTAGCGGGGGGCTCCTACGAGCAGTACTTC. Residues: CASSLELAGGSYEQYF.

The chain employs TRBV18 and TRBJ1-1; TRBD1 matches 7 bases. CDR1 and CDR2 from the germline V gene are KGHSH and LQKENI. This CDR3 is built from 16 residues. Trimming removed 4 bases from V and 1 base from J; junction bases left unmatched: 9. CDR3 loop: CASSQNPGTANTEAFF. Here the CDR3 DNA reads TGTGCCAGCTCACAAAACCCCGGGACAGCGAACACTGAAGCTTTCTTT.

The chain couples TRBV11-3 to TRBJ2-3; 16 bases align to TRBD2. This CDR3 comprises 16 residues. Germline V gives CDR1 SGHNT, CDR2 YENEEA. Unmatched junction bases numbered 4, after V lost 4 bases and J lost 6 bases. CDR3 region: CASSSGLAGGDDTQYF. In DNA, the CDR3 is TGTGCCAGCAGCTCGGGACTAGCGGGGGGGGACGATACGCAGTATTTT.

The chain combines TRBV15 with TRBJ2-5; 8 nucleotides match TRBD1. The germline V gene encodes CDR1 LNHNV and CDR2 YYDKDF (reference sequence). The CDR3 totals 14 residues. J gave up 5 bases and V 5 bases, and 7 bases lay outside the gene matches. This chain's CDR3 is CATSADRGGETQYF. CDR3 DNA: TGTGCCACCAGCGCCGACAGGGGTGGTGAGACCCAGTACTTC. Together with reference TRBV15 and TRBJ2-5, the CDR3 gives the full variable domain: DAMVIQNPRYQVTQFGKPVTLSCSQTLNHNVMYWYQQKSSQAPKLLFHYYDKDFNNEADTPDNFQSRRPNTSFCFLDIRSPGLGDTAMYLCATSADRGGETQYFGPGTRLLVL.

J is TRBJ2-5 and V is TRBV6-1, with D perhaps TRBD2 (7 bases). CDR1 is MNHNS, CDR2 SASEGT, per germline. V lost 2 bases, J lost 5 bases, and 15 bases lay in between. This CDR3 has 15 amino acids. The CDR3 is CASSELAGAGETQYF. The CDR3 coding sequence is TGTGCCAGCAGTGAACTCGCGGGGGCCGGGGAGACCCAGTACTTC.

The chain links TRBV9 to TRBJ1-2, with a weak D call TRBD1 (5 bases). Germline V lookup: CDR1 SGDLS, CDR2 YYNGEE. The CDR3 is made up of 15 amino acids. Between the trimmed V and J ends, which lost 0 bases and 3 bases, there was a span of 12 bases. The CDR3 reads CASSVGQGGYYGYTF. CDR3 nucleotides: TGTGCCAGCAGCGTAGGGCAGGGTGGCTACTATGGCTACACCTTC.

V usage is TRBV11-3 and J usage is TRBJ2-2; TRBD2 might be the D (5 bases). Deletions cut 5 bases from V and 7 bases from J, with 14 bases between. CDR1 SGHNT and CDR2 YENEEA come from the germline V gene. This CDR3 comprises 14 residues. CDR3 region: CASSPRVGIGELFF. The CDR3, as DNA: TGTGCCAGCAGCCCGAGGGTGGGGATCGGGGAGCTGTTTTTT.